The 24 T cell receptor beta chains below were found in one sample sequenced in a study of T cell responses to AZD1222 COVID-19 vaccine. TCRdb keeps only in-frame clones here, not all; method: immunoSEQ multiplex PCR. The sample has some 180,000 clones, approximately 95% seen once. Sequenced material: peripheral blood, taken 28 days after the second dose of the MenACWY control vaccine. Receptors originate from an adult who received the MenACWY meningococcal vaccine as a control.

The V gene is TRBV6-6, the J gene TRBJ2-7; the match to TRBD1 covers 10 bases. Germline values: CDR1 MNHNY, CDR2 SVGAGI (reference sequence). The V gene end was trimmed by 6 bases and the J gene end by 2 bases; junction bases not matched to a gene: 4. CDR3 length equals 14 residues. As DNA, the CDR3 is TGTGCCAGCAGGCGGGACAGGGGCGCCTACGAGCAGTACTTC. It codes for CASRRDRGAYEQYF.

The rearrangement uses TRBV5-8 and TRBJ2-3; D gene unclear. Between the trimmed V and J ends, which lost 2 bases and 2 bases, there was a span of 9 bases. Germline CDR1 SGHTS, CDR2 YDEGEE. The CDR3 consists of 14 residues. The CDR3 sequence: CASSFWQSTDTQYF. CDR3 DNA: TGTGCCAGCAGCTTTTGGCAGTCCACAGATACGCAGTATTTT.

This clone was observed a few times. The chain carries TRBV18 and TRBJ2-2; D might be TRBD1 or TRBD2, each matching 5 bases. Germline V lookup: CDR1 KGHSH, CDR2 LQKENI. The V end lost 4 bases, the J end lost 2 bases, and 11 bases lay between the germline ends. The CDR3 runs to 15 residues. For the CDR3, the DNA is TGTGCCAGCTCACAGGGGACCCCTAACACCGGGGAGCTGTTTTTT. Translation: CASSQGTPNTGELFF.

The chain recombines TRBV19 with TRBJ1-1; D may be TRBD1 (5 bases). With 1 base removed from V and 6 bases from J, the gap between germline ends came to 15 bases. The CDR3 covers 15 residues. The germline V gene has CDR1 LNHDA and CDR2 SQIVND (reference sequence). The CDR3 here is CASSIGGLQRAEAFF. As DNA, the CDR3 is TGTGCCAGTAGTATAGGGGGACTCCAGAGGGCTGAAGCTTTCTTT.

The count of this clone is one. The V gene is TRBV25-1, the J gene TRBJ1-2; no definite D call. Per germline, CDR1 MGHDK and CDR2 SYGVNS. Deletions cut 1 base from V and 7 bases from J, with 7 bases between. This CDR3 spans 12 amino acids. The CDR3 DNA follows: TGTGCCAGCAGTGAATCGGGATTTGGCTACACCTTC. Translated, it gives CASSESGFGYTF.

The V gene is TRBV19, the J gene TRBJ1-2, with D unclear. The V and J ends lost 5 bases and 8 bases respectively, with 12 bases between them. This CDR3 comprises 12 residues. Germline V gene lookup returns CDR1 LNHDA and CDR2 SQIVND (reference sequence). For the CDR3, the DNA is TGTGCCAGTAGTGTGGACGGCCGAGGCTACACCTTC. Protein: CASSVDGRGYTF.

This chain joins TRBV10-2 and TRBJ1-5, with D hard to call. The CDR3 is made up of 15 amino acids. Germline CDR1 WSHSY, CDR2 SAAADI. V was clipped by 4 bases and J by 0 bases, with 10 bases between them. CDR3 residues: CASSADRSSNQPQHF. CDR3 sequence (DNA): TGCGCCAGCAGTGCTGACCGAAGTAGCAATCAGCCCCAGCATTTT.

The gene calls are TRBV21-1 and TRBJ2-7; TRBD1, the table's D call, was not compared with the DNA. TRBV21-1 is designated a pseudogene. The CDR3 length is 13 residues. The CDR3 sequence: CASRGQGNHEQYF. In DNA form, the CDR3 reads TGTGCCAGCAGGGGACAGGGGAACCACGAGCAGTACTTC.

In the case of this clone: This same CDR3 is encoded by further DNA sequences in the sample. The CDR3 sequence: CASSYSGSSNQPQHF. The CDR3 coding sequence is TGTGCCAGCAGTTACTCGGGTAGTAGCAATCAGCCCCAGCATTTT. The chain is built from TRBV6-5 and TRBJ1-5; unclear D gene. The germline V gene has CDR1 MNHEY and CDR2 SVGAGI. Trimming left V 0 bases short and J 0 bases short, with 6 bases between. There are 15 residues in the CDR3.

This chain's CDR3 is CASSVGTGVQETQYF. The DNA of the CDR3 is TGTGCCAGCAGCGTGGGGACAGGGGTTCAAGAGACCCAGTACTTC. The chain recombines TRBV5-8 with TRBJ2-5; 10 bases map to TRBD1. Looked up from germline, CDR1 is SGHTS and CDR2 is YDEGEE. V lost 4 bases and J lost 2; bases outside the gene matches: 5. The CDR3 covers 15 residues. Full variable domain (outside the CDR3, taken from reference TRBV5-8 and TRBJ2-5): EAGVTQSPTHLIKTRGQQATLRCSPISGHTSVYWYQQALGLGLQFLLWYDEGEERNRGNFPPRFSGRQFPNYSSELNVNALELEDSALYLCASSVGTGVQETQYFGPGTRLLVL.

The CDR3, as DNA: TGTGCCAGCAGTTACCCAGGGAGGAATGAAAAACTGTTTTTT. Residues: CASSYPGRNEKLFF. This chain uses TRBV28 with TRBJ1-4, with D possibly being TRBD1 (5 bases). The CDR3 runs to 14 residues. Germline assignment: CDR1 MDHEN and CDR2 SYDVKM. V gave up 4 bases and J gave up 5 bases, with 11 bases separating them.

The chain has TRBV5-1 and TRBJ2-2; D might be TRBD1 (6 bases). Germline CDR1 SGHRS, CDR2 YFSETQ. CDR3 length equals 16 residues. Trimming stripped 1 base from V and 0 bases from J, with 10 bases between. CDR3 residues: CASSLPGAANTGELFF. As DNA, the CDR3 is TGCGCCAGCAGCTTGCCAGGGGCAGCGAACACCGGGGAGCTGTTTTTT. Looking up the rest from reference TRBV5-1 and TRBJ2-2 gives the full variable domain: KAGVTQTPRYLIKTRGQQVTLSCSPISGHRSVSWYQQTPGQGLQFLFEYFSETQRNKGNFPGRFSGRQFSNSRSEMNVSTLELGDSALYLCASSLPGAANTGELFFGEGSRLTVL.

The V call is TRBV28, the J call TRBJ1-2, with a tentative D call TRBD1 (5 bases). V lost 4 bases, J lost 8 bases, and 11 bases lay in between. The CDR3 loop spans 12 amino acids. The germline CDR1 and CDR2 sequences are MDHEN and SYDVKM. CDR3 sequence: CASSWSGLGYTF. The CDR3 coding sequence is TGTGCCAGCAGTTGGTCAGGGCTAGGCTACACCTTC.

The chain is built from TRBV20-1 and TRBJ1-3; D not resolved. The CDR3 length is 11 residues. V shed 6 bases and J shed 7 bases, with 10 bases lying between them. Per the germline V gene, CDR1 is DFQATT and CDR2 is SNEGSKA (reference sequence). Here the CDR3 reads CSARLWNTIYF. Written as DNA, the CDR3 is TGCAGTGCCAGGTTGTGGAACACCATATATTTT.

CDR3 sequence: CASSRQGGSYEQYF. Written as DNA, the CDR3 is TGTGCCAGCAGTAGGCAGGGAGGGTCCTACGAGCAGTACTTC. This rearrangement joins TRBV25-1 to TRBJ2-7; 7 nucleotides agree with TRBD2. This CDR3 has 14 amino acids. V lost 5 bases to trimming and J lost 1 base; unmatched junction nucleotides: 5. Germline CDR1 is MGHDK and CDR2 is SYGVNS.

The CDR3 region is CASSLGTGLPYEQYF. CDR3 nucleotide sequence: TGTGCCAGCAGCCTCGGGACAGGGCTTCCCTACGAGCAGTACTTC. The V call is TRBV9, the J call TRBJ2-7; 9 bases match TRBD1. From germline, CDR1 is SGDLS and CDR2 YYNGEE. The J segment lost 2 bases and the V segment lost 4 bases, leaving 7 bases of the junction unmatched. CDR3 length: 15 residues.

The rearrangement uses TRBV7-6 and TRBJ1-2; TRBD1 matches at 8 bases. CDR1 and CDR2 (germline): SGHVS, FNYEAQ. The CDR3 loop spans 16 amino acids. The junction had 7 bases not matched to a gene; V was cut back by 2 bases and J by 2 bases. CDR3 nucleotides: TGTGCCAGCAGCTTAACTCCTCAGGGGGCCAACTATGGCTACACCTTC. Its translation is CASSLTPQGANYGYTF. Drawing the rest from reference TRBV7-6 and TRBJ1-2, the complete variable domain is GAGVSQSPRYKVTKRGQDVALRCDPISGHVSLYWYRQALGQGPEFLTYFNYEAQQDKSGLPNDRFSAERPEGSISTLTIQRTEQRDSAMYRCASSLTPQGANYGYTFGSGTRLTVV.

Only one count was recorded for this clone. The V gene is TRBV9, the J gene TRBJ1-1; a weak D match, TRBD1 (5 bases). The CDR3 has 13 residues. Germline V gives CDR1 SGDLS, CDR2 YYNGEE. The V gene lost 4 bases and the J gene lost 4 bases, with 11 bases spanning the gap. The DNA for the CDR3 is TGTGCCAGCAGCACCCCAGGGAGCACTGAAGCTTTCTTT. It codes for CASSTPGSTEAFF.

This clone was seen just once. The chain has TRBV6-5 and TRBJ2-7, with D perhaps TRBD2 (5 bases). Germline-derived CDR1 and CDR2 are MNHEY and SVGAGI. V was trimmed by 6 bases and J by 6 bases, leaving 12 bases between them. The CDR3 extends over 12 amino acids. The CDR3 here is CASSRLGGEQYF. CDR3 nucleotides: TGTGCCAGCAGCCGATTAGGAGGCGAGCAGTACTTC.

CDR3 loop: CASSPAAGSGNTIYF. The CDR3 coding sequence is TGTGCCAGCAGCCCCGCAGCGGGCTCTGGAAACACCATATATTTT. The J gene is TRBJ1-3, the V gene TRBV7-2, with unresolved D. This CDR3 is built from 15 residues. Trimming took off 5 bases at V and 0 bases at J, with 11 bases between the two ends. Germline values: CDR1 SGHTA, CDR2 FQGNSA.

The chain uses TRBV7-9 and TRBJ2-1, with TRBD2 as a possible D gene (5 bases). Deletions cut 1 base from V and 7 bases from J, with 14 bases between. Germline V gene lookup returns CDR1 SEHNR and CDR2 FQNEAQ (reference sequence). The CDR3 runs 15 residues. CDR3 DNA sequence: TGTGCCAGCAGCTTAGGTGCAGAGAGGGTGAATGAGCAGTTCTTC. This sequence encodes CASSLGAERVNEQFF.

The V call is TRBV7-3, the J call TRBJ2-1, with D perhaps given as TRBD1 or TRBD2 (5 bases each). Trimming took off 3 bases at V and 6 bases at J, with 12 bases between the two ends. The germline CDR1 and CDR2 sequences are SGHTA and FQGTGA. This CDR3 region has 14 residues. The CDR3 DNA reads as TGTGCCAGCAGCTTGGGACCGCCCGGCAATGAGCAGTTCTTC. This sequence encodes CASSLGPPGNEQFF.

This clone has only one observation. The rearrangement links TRBV7-8 to TRBJ2-6; the D is unclear. The CDR3 length is 12 residues. Germline lookup yields CDR1 SGHVS and CDR2 FQNEAQ. V dropped 9 bases and J dropped 0 bases, with 3 bases sitting between them. The CDR3 DNA reads as TGTGCCAGTCGCTCTGGGGCCAACGTCCTGACTTTC. Translating gives CASRSGANVLTF.

J is TRBJ1-2 and V is TRBV2, with 11 bases aligning to TRBD1. J was trimmed by 4 bases and V by 4 bases; bases with no gene match: 11. Germline V gene sequence: CDR1 SNHLY, CDR2 FYNNEI. CDR3 length: 17 residues. The DNA for the CDR3 is TGTGCCAGCAGTGGGGGACAGGGGGTAGCTGGTGGCTATGGCTACACCTTC. Encoded protein: CASSGGQGVAGGYGYTF.